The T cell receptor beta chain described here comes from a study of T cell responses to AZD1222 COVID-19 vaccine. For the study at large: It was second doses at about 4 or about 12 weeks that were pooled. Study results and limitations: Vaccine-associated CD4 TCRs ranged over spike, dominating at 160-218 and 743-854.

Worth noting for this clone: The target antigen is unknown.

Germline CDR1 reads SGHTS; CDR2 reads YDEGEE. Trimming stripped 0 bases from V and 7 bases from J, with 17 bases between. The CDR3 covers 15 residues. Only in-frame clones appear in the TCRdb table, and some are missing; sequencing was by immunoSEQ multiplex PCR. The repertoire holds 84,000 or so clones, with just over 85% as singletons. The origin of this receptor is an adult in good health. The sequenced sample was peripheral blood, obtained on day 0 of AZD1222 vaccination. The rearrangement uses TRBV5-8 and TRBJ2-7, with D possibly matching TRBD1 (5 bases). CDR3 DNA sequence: TGTGCCAGCAGCTTGGTAGGGGCCCTCTCTCTGGAGCAGTACTTC. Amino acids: CASSLVGALSLEQYF.